A selection of T cell receptor beta chains follows, all from one sample in a study of cytomegalovirus exposure and HLA in healthy donors. The table came from immunoSEQ multiplex PCR; TCRdb's copy has only in-frame clones and leaves some out. Among 100,000 to 150,000 clones listed, just under 75% were seen once. The specimen was PBMCs. The receptor set was obtained from a middle-aged man in good health and CMV-seropositive. CDR3s include the opening cysteine and the closing phenylalanine or tryptophan. The order of the fields is V gene, D gene, J gene, clone size, CDR3 protein, CDR3 DNA. D genes are given only for firm matches. Part of the rows lack a size; the others show once, few, many or a class for expanded clones.

v_gene: TRBV27
d_gene: TRBD2
j_gene: TRBJ2-7
abundance: -
CDR3aa: CASSWGTSGTTAYEQYF
CDR3nt: TGTGCCAGCAGTTGGGGTACTAGCGGTACGACTGCCTACGAGCAGTACTTC

v_gene: TRBV5-6
d_gene: -
j_gene: TRBJ1-1
abundance: -
CDR3aa: CASSGDTGSNTEAFF
CDR3nt: TGTGCCAGCAGCGGGGACACAGGGTCAAACACTGAAGCTTTCTTT

v_gene: TRBV2
d_gene: -
j_gene: TRBJ2-7
abundance: -
CDR3aa: CASLEEVMVYEQYF
CDR3nt: TGTGCCAGCCTGGAGGAGGTAATGGTGTACGAGCAGTACTTC

v_gene: TRBV7-9
d_gene: -
j_gene: TRBJ2-1
abundance: -
CDR3aa: CSSSGRWQNNEQFF
CDR3nt: TGTTCCAGCAGCGGCAGATGGCAGAACAATGAGCAGTTCTTC

v_gene: TRBV27
d_gene: TRBD2
j_gene: TRBJ2-7
abundance: -
CDR3aa: CASSPPPTSGKYEQYF
CDR3nt: TGTGCCAGCAGCCCCCCCCCGACTAGCGGGAAATACGAGCAGTACTTC

v_gene: TRBV11-2
d_gene: TRBD1
j_gene: TRBJ1-3
abundance: few
CDR3aa: CASSTGGLGSGNTIYF
CDR3nt: TGTGCCAGCAGCACAGGGGGCCTCGGCTCTGGAAACACCATATATTTT

v_gene: TRBV5-5
d_gene: TRBD1
j_gene: TRBJ1-1
abundance: once
CDR3aa: CASSLERGRTEAFF
CDR3nt: TGTGCCAGCAGCTTGGAAAGGGGGCGGACTGAAGCTTTCTTT

v_gene: TRBV19
d_gene: TRBD1
j_gene: TRBJ2-5
abundance: once
CDR3aa: CASSKPGQGRETQYF
CDR3nt: TGTGCCAGTAGTAAGCCGGGACAGGGCCGAGAGACCCAGTACTTC

v_gene: TRBV5-5
d_gene: -
j_gene: TRBJ2-6
abundance: once
CDR3aa: CASSPLRVGGANVLTF
CDR3nt: TGTGCCAGCAGCCCGCTCAGGGTAGGTGGGGCCAACGTCCTGACTTTC

v_gene: TRBV5-1
d_gene: -
j_gene: TRBJ2-7
abundance: -
CDR3aa: CASSLAGKRAYEQYF
CDR3nt: TGCGCCAGCAGCTTGGCCGGGAAAAGGGCCTACGAGCAGTACTTC

v_gene: TRBV4-2
d_gene: -
j_gene: TRBJ1-1
abundance: -
CDR3aa: CASSPLMDTEAFF
CDR3nt: TGTGCCAGCAGCCCTCTAATGGACACTGAAGCTTTCTTT

v_gene: TRBV28
d_gene: -
j_gene: TRBJ1-1
abundance: -
CDR3aa: CASRGTLEAFF
CDR3nt: TGTGCCAGCCGGGGGACCCTTGAAGCTTTCTTT

v_gene: TRBV5-1
d_gene: TRBD2
j_gene: TRBJ2-7
abundance: -
CDR3aa: CASSLSGLAGGGEQYF
CDR3nt: TGCGCCAGCAGCTTATCGGGACTAGCGGGAGGAGGAGAGCAGTACTTC

v_gene: TRBV20-1
d_gene: -
j_gene: TRBJ2-7
abundance: -
CDR3aa: CSAGGGYEQYF
CDR3nt: TGCAGTGCAGGGGGTGGGTACGAGCAGTACTTC

v_gene: TRBV5-6
d_gene: TRBD2
j_gene: TRBJ2-3
abundance: -
CDR3aa: CASSLYLASGGDTQYF
CDR3nt: TGTGCCAGCAGCTTGTACCTGGCTAGCGGGGGGGATACGCAGTATTTT

v_gene: TRBV19
d_gene: TRBD1
j_gene: TRBJ2-7
abundance: -
CDR3aa: CASSPTGGYEQYF
CDR3nt: TGTGCCAGTAGTCCTACAGGGGGCTACGAGCAGTACTTC

v_gene: TRBV2
d_gene: TRBD1
j_gene: TRBJ1-1
abundance: -
CDR3aa: CASSSGQGVSAAFF
CDR3nt: TGTGCCAGCAGTTCCGGACAGGGGGTCTCTGCGGCTTTCTTT

v_gene: TRBV7-6
d_gene: -
j_gene: TRBJ2-1
abundance: -
CDR3aa: CASSLAAGQGYNEQFF
CDR3nt: TGTGCCAGCAGCTTAGCTGCGGGGCAGGGCTACAATGAGCAGTTCTTC

v_gene: TRBV29-1
d_gene: TRBD1
j_gene: TRBJ2-7
abundance: -
CDR3aa: CSVGQGVHEQYF
CDR3nt: TGCAGCGTTGGACAGGGAGTCCACGAGCAGTACTTC

v_gene: TRBV28
d_gene: -
j_gene: TRBJ1-2
abundance: -
CDR3aa: CASRGGSYGYTF
CDR3nt: TGTGCCAGCAGGGGGGGGAGCTATGGCTACACCTTC

v_gene: TRBV19
d_gene: TRBD2
j_gene: TRBJ2-7
abundance: few
CDR3aa: CASSTALAGGPGEQYF
CDR3nt: TGTGCCAGTAGTACCGCCTTAGCGGGAGGGCCGGGAGAGCAGTACTTC

v_gene: TRBV4-1
d_gene: TRBD1
j_gene: TRBJ1-2
abundance: -
CDR3aa: CASSPEQGARGYTF
CDR3nt: TGCGCCAGCAGCCCCGAACAGGGGGCGCGCGGCTACACCTTC

v_gene: TRBV14
d_gene: TRBD2
j_gene: TRBJ2-7
abundance: few
CDR3aa: CASSRRGAGGSSYEQYF
CDR3nt: TGTGCCAGCAGCCGCCGAGGAGCTGGCGGGAGCTCCTACGAGCAGTACTTC

v_gene: TRBV5-1
d_gene: TRBD2
j_gene: TRBJ2-1
abundance: -
CDR3aa: CASSLTSGVNEQFF
CDR3nt: TGCGCCAGCAGCTTGACTAGCGGGGTGAATGAGCAGTTCTTC

v_gene: TRBV7-2
d_gene: TRBD1
j_gene: TRBJ1-1
abundance: -
CDR3aa: CASSLGQGAFTEAFF
CDR3nt: TGTGCCAGCAGCTTAGGACAGGGGGCGTTCACTGAAGCTTTCTTT

v_gene: TRBV19
d_gene: -
j_gene: TRBJ1-6
abundance: -
CDR3aa: CASGTLNSPLHF
CDR3nt: TGTGCCAGCGGGACATTGAATTCACCCCTCCACTTT

v_gene: TRBV28
d_gene: TRBD1
j_gene: TRBJ1-5
abundance: -
CDR3aa: CASSLNRGGQPQHF
CDR3nt: TGTGCCAGCAGTTTAAACAGGGGTGGCCAGCCCCAGCATTTT

v_gene: TRBV28
d_gene: TRBD1
j_gene: TRBJ1-6
abundance: -
CDR3aa: CASSVGTVEPLHF
CDR3nt: TGTGCCAGCAGTGTCGGGACAGTCGAACCCCTCCACTTT

v_gene: TRBV5-1
d_gene: -
j_gene: TRBJ1-3
abundance: -
CDR3aa: CASSLADGSGNTIYF
CDR3nt: TGCGCCAGCAGCTTGGCGGACGGGAGTGGAAACACCATATATTTT

v_gene: TRBV10-3
d_gene: -
j_gene: TRBJ2-7
abundance: once
CDR3aa: CAISGVGTGSSYEQYF
CDR3nt: TGTGCCATCAGTGGTGTCGGCACGGGGAGCTCCTACGAGCAGTACTTC

v_gene: TRBV7-3
d_gene: -
j_gene: TRBJ2-7
abundance: -
CDR3aa: CASSLAVSWSYEQYF
CDR3nt: TGTGCCAGCAGCTTAGCGGTATCTTGGTCCTACGAGCAGTACTTC